Listed below are T cell receptor beta chains from one sample, sequenced in a study of identical twins. TCRdb used MiXCR to reprocess the 5' RACE reads, holding one entry per CDR3 protein. The data contain more than 400,000 distinct CDR3 sequences, over 12% of them singletons. This sample also belongs to another study, concerning yellow fever vaccine responses in identical twins.

The sequenced sample consisted of CD4+ T cells sorted from blood. Receptor source: a woman between 18 and 30 years old in good health. Both conserved end residues are part of each CDR3. The D gene is left open where the match is weak. Only some rows state a clone size, as once, few, many or a class for expanded clones.

j_call v_call d_call clone_size cdr3_aa cdr3_nt
TRBJ2-1 TRBV14 TRBD1 many CASSHARRGGDGYNEQFF TGTGCCAGCAGCCATGCTCGGAGAGGGGGCGACGGCTACAATGAGCAGTTCTTC
TRBJ2-1 TRBV7-8 . . CASSSLRARGEQFF TGTGCCAGCAGCTCCCTCCGGGCCCGGGGGGAGCAGTTCTTC
TRBJ2-1 TRBV5-1 TRBD2 . CASSGSGLAGEGEQFF TGCGCCAGCAGCGGAAGCGGACTAGCGGGAGAAGGTGAGCAGTTCTTC
TRBJ2-7 TRBV12-3/TRBV12-4 TRBD1 . CASSFWTGGEYEQYF TGTGCCAGCAGTTTTTGGACAGGGGGCGAGTACGAGCAGTACTTC
TRBJ2-1 TRBV5-1 . many CASSLAILARNEQFF TGCGCCAGCAGCTTGGCCATACTAGCAAGAAATGAGCAGTTCTTC
TRBJ2-7 TRBV2 . few CASSRLRGNYEQYF TGTGCCAGCAGTCGTTTGAGGGGGAACTACGAGCAGTACTTC
TRBJ2-1 TRBV20-1 TRBD2 . CSAISGRISYNEQFF TGCAGTGCTATTAGCGGGAGAATTTCCTACAATGAGCAGTTCTTC
TRBJ2-2 TRBV28 . few CASTPGGWTGELFF TGTGCCAGCACCCCCGGGGGATGGACCGGGGAGCTGTTTTTT
TRBJ1-1 TRBV2 TRBD1 . CASSGTGEAFF TGTGCCAGCAGTGGGACAGGGGAGGCTTTCTTT
TRBJ2-1 TRBV2 . . CASSEDLFGDEQFF TGTGCCAGCAGTGAAGATTTGTTCGGGGATGAGCAGTTCTTC
TRBJ2-5 TRBV29-1 . few CSVVLVRGASAGETQYF TGCAGCGTTGTCTTAGTCCGCGGAGCGTCGGCGGGGGAGACCCAGTACTTC